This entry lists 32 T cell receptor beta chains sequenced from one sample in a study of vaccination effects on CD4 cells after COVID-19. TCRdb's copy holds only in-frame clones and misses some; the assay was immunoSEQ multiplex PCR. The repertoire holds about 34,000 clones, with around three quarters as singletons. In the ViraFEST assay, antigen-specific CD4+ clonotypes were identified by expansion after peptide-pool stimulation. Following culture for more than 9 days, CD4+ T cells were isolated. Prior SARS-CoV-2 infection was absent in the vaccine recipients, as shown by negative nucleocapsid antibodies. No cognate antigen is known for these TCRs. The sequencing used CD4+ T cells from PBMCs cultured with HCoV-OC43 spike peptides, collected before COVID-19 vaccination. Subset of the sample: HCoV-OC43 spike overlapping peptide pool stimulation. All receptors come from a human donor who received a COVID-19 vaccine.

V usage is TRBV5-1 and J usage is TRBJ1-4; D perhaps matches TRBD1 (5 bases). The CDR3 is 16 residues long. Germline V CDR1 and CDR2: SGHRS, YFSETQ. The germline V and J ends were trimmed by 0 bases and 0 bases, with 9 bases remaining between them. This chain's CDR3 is CASSLGTGATNEKLFF. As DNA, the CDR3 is TGCGCCAGCAGCTTGGGTACAGGAGCAACTAATGAAAAACTGTTTTTT.

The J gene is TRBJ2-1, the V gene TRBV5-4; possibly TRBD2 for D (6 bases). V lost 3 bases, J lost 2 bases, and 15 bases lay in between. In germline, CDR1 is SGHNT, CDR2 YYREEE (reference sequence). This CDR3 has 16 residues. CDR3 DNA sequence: TGTGCCAGCAGCTCCGGCGGCGCGGGGACCTACAATGAGCAGTTCTTC. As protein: CASSSGGAGTYNEQFF.

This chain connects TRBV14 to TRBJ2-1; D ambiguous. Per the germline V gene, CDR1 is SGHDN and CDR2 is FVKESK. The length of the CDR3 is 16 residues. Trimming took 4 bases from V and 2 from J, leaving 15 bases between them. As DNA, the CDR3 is TGTGCCAGCAGCCCCTATGGTAGTATTACCTACAATGAGCAGTTCTTC. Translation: CASSPYGSITYNEQFF.

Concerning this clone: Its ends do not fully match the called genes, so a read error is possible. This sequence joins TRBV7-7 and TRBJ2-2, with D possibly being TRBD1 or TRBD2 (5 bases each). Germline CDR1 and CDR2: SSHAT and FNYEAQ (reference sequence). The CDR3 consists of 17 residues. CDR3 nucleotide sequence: TGTGCTAGCAGCGCCCAATTCGGGGCCGCGAGGACCGGGGAGCTGTTTTTT. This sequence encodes CASSAQFGAARTGELFF. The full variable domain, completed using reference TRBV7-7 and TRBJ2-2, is GAGVSQSPRYKVTKRGQDVTLRCDPISSHATLYWYQQALGQGPEFLTYFNYEAQPDKSGLPSDRFSAERPEGSISTLTIQRTEQRDSAMYRCASSAQFGAARTGELFFGEGSRLTVL.

The CDR3 region is CASSPSGTGSDTIYF. The CDR3 nucleotides are TGTGCCAGCAGCCCCTCCGGGACAGGTTCGGACACCATATATTTT. The chain joins TRBV7-6 to TRBJ1-3, with TRBD1 identical over 8 bases. The CDR3 is 15 amino acids. With 5 bases clipped from V and 8 bases from J, the junction kept 11 bases outside the gene matches. Looked up from germline, CDR1 is SGHVS and CDR2 is FNYEAQ.

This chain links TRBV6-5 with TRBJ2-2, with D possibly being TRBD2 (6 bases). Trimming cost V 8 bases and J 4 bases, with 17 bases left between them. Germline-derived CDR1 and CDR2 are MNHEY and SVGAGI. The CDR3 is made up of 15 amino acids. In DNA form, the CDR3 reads TGTGCCAGCGGGGACCTATTGGAGGGCACCGGGGAGCTGTTTTTT. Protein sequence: CASGDLLEGTGELFF.

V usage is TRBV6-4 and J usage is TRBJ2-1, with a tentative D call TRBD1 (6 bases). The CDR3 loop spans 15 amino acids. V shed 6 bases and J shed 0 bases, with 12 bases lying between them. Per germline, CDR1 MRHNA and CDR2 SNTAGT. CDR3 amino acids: CASRKDSNSYNEQFF. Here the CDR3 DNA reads TGTGCCAGCAGGAAGGACAGCAACTCCTACAATGAGCAGTTCTTC.

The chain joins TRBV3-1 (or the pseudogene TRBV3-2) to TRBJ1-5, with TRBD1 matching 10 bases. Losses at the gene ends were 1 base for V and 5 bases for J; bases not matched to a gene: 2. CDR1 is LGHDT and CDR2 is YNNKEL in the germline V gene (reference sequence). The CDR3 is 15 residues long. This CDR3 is CASSQGGTGDQPQHF. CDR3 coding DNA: TGTGCCAGCAGCCAAGGTGGGACAGGGGATCAGCCCCAGCATTTT.

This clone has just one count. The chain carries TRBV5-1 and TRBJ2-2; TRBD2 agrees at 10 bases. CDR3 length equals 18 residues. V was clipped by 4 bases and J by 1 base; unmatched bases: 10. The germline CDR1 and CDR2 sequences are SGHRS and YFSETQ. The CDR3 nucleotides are TGCGCCAGCAGCCACGCTGGGACTAGCGCCCAGAACACCGGGGAGCTGTTTTTT. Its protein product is CASSHAGTSAQNTGELFF.

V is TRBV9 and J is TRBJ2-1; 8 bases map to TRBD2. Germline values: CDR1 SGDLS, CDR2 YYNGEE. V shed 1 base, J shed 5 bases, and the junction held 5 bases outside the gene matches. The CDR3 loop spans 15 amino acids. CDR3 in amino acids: CASSVNSGSHNEQFF. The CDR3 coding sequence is TGTGCCAGCAGCGTAAACAGCGGGAGCCACAATGAGCAGTTCTTC.

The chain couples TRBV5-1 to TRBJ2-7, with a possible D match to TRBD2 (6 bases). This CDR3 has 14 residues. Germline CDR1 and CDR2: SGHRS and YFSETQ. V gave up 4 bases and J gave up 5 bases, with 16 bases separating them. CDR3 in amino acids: CASSHGGGVDEQYF. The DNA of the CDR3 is TGCGCCAGCAGCCATGGCGGCGGGGTCGACGAGCAGTACTTC.

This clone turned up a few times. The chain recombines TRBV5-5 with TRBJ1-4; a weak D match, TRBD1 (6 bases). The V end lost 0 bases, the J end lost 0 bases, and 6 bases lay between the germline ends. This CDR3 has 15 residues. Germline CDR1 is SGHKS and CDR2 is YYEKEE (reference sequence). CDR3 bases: TGTGCCAGCAGCTTGGGGACAGCAACTAATGAAAAACTGTTTTTT. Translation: CASSLGTATNEKLFF.

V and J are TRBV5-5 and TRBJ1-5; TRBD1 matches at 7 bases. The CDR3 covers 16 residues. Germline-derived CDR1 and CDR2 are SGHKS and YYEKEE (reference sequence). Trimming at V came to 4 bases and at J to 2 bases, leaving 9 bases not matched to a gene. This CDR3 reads CASSAYTGVGNQPQHF. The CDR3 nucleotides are TGTGCCAGCAGCGCATACACAGGGGTGGGCAATCAGCCCCAGCATTTT.

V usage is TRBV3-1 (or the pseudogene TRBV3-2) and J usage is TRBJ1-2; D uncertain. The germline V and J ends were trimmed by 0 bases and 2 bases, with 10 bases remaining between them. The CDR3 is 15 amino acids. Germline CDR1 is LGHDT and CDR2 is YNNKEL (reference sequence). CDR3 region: CASSQDTLVNYGYTF. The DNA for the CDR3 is TGTGCCAGCAGCCAAGATACCTTGGTGAACTATGGCTACACCTTC.

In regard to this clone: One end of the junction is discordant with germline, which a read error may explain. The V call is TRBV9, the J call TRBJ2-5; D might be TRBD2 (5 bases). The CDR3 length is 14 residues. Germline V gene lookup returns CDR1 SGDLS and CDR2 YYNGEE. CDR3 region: CASTRTGNQETQYF. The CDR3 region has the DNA TGTGCCAGCACCCGTACGGGAAACCAAGAGACCCAATACTTC. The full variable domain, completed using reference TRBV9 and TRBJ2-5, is DSGVTQTPKHLITATGQRVTLRCSPRSGDLSVYWYQQSLDQGLQFLIQYYNGEERAKGNILERFSAQQFPDLHSELNLSSLELGDSALYFCASTRTGNQETQYFGPGTRLLVL.

The chain's CDR3 is CAWSLGAGVGYTF. In DNA form, the CDR3 reads TGTGCCTGGAGTCTCGGGGCAGGGGTTGGCTACACCTTC. The gene calls are TRBV30 and TRBJ1-2; tentatively, D is TRBD1 (6 bases). Germline V gene data show CDR1 as GTSNPN and CDR2 as SVGIG (reference sequence). The CDR3 totals 13 residues. The V gene lost 2 bases and the J gene lost 7 bases, with 14 bases spanning the gap.

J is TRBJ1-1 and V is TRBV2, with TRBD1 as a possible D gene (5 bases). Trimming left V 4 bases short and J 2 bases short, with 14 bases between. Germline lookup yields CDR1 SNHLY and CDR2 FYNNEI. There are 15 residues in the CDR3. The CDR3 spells CASSAPGRRNTEAFF. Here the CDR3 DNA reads TGTGCCAGCAGTGCCCCGGGACGGCGAAACACTGAAGCTTTCTTT.

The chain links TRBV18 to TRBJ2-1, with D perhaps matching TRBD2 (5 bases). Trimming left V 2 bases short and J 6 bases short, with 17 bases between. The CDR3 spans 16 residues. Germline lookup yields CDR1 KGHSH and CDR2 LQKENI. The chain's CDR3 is CASSPSGSPRGNEQFF. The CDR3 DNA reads TGTGCCAGCTCACCATCGGGGTCCCCCCGAGGCAATGAGCAGTTCTTC.

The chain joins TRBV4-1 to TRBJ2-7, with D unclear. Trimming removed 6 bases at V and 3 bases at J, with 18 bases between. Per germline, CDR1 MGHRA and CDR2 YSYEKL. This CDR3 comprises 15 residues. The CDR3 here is CASSRTWGSNYEQYF. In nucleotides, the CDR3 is TGCGCCAGCAGTCGTACCTGGGGTTCCAACTACGAGCAGTACTTC.

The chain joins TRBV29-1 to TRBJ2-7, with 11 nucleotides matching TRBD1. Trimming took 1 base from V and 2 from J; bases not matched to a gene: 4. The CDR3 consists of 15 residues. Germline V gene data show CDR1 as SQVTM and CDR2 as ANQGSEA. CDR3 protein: CSVEGGTGGPYEQYF. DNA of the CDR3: TGCAGCGTTGAAGGAGGGACAGGGGGACCCTACGAGCAGTACTTC.

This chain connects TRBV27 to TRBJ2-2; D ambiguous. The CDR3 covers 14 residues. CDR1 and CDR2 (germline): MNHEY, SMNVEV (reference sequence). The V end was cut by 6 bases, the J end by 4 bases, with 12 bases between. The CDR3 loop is CASSMRWGTGELFF. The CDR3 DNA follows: TGTGCCAGCAGCATGAGGTGGGGCACCGGGGAGCTGTTTTTT.

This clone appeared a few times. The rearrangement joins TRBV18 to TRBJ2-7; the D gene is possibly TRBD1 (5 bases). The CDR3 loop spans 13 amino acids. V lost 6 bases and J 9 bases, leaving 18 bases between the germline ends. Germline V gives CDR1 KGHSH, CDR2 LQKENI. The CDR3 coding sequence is TGTGCCAGCTCGGCTTCGGACACCCGAGGGCAGTACTTC. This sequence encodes CASSASDTRGQYF.

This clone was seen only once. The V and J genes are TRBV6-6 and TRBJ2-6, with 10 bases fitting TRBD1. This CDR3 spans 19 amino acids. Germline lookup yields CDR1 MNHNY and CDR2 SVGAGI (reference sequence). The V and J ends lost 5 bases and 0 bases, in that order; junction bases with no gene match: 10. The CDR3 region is CASSRRPGTGVSGANVLTF. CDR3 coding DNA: TGTGCCAGCAGTCGTCGACCCGGGACAGGGGTCTCTGGGGCCAACGTCCTGACTTTC.

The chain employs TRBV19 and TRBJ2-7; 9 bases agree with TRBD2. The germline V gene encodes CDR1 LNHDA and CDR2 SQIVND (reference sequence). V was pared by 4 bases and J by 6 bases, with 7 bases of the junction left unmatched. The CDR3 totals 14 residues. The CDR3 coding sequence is TGTGCCAGTAGTACTATAGCGGGAGCTAGCGAGCAGTACTTC. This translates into CASSTIAGASEQYF.

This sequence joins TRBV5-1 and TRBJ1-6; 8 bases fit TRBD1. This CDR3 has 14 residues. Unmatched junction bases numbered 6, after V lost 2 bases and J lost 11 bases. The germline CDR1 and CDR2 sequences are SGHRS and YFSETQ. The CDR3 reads CASSLQGVGAPLHF. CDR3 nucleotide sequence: TGCGCCAGCAGCTTACAGGGGGTAGGGGCACCCCTCCACTTT.

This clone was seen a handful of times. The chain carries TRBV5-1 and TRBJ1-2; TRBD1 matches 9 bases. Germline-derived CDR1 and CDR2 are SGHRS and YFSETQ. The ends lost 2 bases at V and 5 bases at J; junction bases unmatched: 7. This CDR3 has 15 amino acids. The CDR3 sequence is CASSLNWGTGYGYTF. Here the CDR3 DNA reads TGCGCCAGCAGCTTAAACTGGGGGACAGGGTATGGCTACACCTTC.

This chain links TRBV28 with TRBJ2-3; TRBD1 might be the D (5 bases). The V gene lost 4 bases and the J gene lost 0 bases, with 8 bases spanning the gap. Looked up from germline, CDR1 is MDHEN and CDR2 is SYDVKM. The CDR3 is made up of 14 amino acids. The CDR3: CASSSPGSTDTQYF. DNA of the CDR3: TGTGCCAGCAGTTCCCCAGGGAGCACAGATACGCAGTATTTT. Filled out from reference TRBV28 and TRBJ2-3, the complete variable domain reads DVKVTQSSRYLVKRTGEKVFLECVQDMDHENMFWYRQDPGLGLRLIYFSYDVKMKEKGDIPEGYSVSREKKERFSLILESASTNQTSMYLCASSSPGSTDTQYFGPGTRLTVL.

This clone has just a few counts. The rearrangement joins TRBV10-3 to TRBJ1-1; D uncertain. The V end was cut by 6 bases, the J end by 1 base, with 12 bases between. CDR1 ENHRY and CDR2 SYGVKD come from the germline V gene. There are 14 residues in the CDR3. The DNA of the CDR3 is TGTGCCATCAGCCTTGCCCCGGGGAACACTGAAGCTTTCTTT. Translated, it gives CAISLAPGNTEAFF.

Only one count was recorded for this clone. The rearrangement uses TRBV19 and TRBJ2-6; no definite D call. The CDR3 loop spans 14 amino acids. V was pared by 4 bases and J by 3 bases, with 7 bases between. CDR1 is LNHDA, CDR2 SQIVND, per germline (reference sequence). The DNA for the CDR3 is TGTGCCAGTAGTACCACGGGTGGGGCCAACGTCCTGACTTTC. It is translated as CASSTTGGANVLTF.

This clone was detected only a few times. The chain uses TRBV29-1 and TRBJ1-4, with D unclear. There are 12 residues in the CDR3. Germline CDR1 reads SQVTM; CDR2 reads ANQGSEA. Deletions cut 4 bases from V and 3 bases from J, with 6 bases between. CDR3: CSVGHSNEKLFF. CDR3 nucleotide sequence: TGCAGCGTTGGACACTCTAATGAAAAACTGTTTTTT. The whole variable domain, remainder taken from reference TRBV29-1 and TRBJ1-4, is SAVISQKPSRDICQRGTSLTIQCQVDSQVTMMFWYRQQPGQSLTLIATANQGSEATYESGFVIDKFPISRPNLTFSTLTVSNMSPEDSSIYLCSVGHSNEKLFFGSGTQLSVL.

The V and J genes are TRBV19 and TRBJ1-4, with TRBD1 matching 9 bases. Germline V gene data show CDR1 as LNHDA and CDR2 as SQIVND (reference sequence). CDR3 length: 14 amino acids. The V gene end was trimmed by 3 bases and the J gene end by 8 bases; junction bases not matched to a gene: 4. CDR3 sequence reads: CASSIRQGGEKLFF. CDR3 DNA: TGTGCCAGTAGTATCCGACAGGGGGGCGAAAAACTGTTTTTT.

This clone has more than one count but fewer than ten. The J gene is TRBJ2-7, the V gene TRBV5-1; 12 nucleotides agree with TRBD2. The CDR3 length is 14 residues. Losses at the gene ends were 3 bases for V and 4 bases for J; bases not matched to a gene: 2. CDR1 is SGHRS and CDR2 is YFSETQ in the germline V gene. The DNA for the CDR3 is TGCGCCAGCAGCTACACTAGCGGGGGGTACGAGCAGTACTTC. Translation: CASSYTSGGYEQYF.